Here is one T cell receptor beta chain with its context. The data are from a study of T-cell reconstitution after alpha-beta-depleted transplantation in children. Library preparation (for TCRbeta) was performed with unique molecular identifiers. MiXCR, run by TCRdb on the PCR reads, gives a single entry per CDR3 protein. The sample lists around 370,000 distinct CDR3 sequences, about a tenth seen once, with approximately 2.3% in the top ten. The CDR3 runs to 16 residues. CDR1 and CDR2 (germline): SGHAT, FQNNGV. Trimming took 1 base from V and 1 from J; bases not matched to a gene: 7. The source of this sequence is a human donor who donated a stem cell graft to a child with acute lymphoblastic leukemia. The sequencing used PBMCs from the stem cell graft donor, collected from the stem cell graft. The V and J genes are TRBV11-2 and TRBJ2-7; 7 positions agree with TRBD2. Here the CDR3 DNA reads TGTGCCAGCAGCTTAGCGGGGGGAGTAGGTTCCTACGAGCAGTACTTC. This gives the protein CASSLAGGVGSYEQYF.